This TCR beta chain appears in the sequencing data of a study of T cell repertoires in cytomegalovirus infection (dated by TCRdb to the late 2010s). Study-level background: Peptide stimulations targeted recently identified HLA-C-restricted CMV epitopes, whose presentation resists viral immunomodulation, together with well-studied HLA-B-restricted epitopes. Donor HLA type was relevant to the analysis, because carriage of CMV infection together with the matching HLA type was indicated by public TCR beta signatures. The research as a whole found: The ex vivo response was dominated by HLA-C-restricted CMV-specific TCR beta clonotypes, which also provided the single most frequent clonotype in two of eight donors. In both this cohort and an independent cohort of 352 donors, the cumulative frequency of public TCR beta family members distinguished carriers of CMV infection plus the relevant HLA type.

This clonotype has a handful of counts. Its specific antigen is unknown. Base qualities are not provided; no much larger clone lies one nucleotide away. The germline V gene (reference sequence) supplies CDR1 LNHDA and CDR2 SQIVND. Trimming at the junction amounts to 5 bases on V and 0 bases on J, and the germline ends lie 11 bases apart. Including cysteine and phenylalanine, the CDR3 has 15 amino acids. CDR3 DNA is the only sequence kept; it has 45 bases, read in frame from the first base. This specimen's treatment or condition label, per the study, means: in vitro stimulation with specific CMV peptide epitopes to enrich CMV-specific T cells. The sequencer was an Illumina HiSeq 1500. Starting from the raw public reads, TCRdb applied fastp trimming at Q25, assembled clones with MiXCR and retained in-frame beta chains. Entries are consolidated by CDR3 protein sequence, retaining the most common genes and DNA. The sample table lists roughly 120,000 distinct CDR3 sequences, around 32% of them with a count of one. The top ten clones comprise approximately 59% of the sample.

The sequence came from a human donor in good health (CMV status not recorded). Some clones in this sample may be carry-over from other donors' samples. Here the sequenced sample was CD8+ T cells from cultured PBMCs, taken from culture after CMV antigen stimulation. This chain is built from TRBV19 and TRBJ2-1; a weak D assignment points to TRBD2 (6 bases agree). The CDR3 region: CASSPGGSSYNEQFF. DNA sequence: TGTGCCAGTAGTCCCGGGGGTAGCTCCTACAATGAGCAGTTCTTC.